This record concerns one T cell receptor (beta chain) sequence. V lost 0 bases to trimming and J lost 7 bases, with 15 bases between them. Germline lookup yields CDR1 LGHNA and CDR2 YNFKEQ. This CDR3 has 15 residues. The sample is drawn from a study of regulatory and conventional T cells in RAG deficiency. Sequencing used immunoSEQ multiplex PCR; TCRdb keeps in-frame clones, though not all of them. The table records 9,500 to 15,000 clones, around 94% of them present only once. Genomic DNA came from blood regulatory T cells gated CD4+ CD25-high CD127-low. The same data also went into a second study, on regulatory T cells. That paper adds: Amplification used 52 TRBV primers and 13 TRBJ primers. In patients, unique TRB V-J pairs were restricted and V/J usage skewed, especially in Tregs.

The receptor was isolated from a human donor in good health. V gene TRBV4-2 combines with J gene TRBJ2-5; D perhaps matches TRBD2 (6 bases). The material sequenced was CD127- CD25+ CD4+ Tregs sorted from blood. CDR3 sequence reads: CASSQDGTPALTQYF. CDR3 DNA sequence: TGTGCCAGCAGCCAAGATGGGACTCCCGCCCTGACCCAGTACTTC.